Described below is a single TCR beta chain sequence and its context. The antigen remains undetermined. CDR3 length: 15 residues. The V gene's germline CDR1 is SGDLS and CDR2 YYNGEE. The trim removed 6 bases at V and 3 bases at J, leaving 6 bases unmatched. Unique molecular identifiers tagged the TCR beta cDNA libraries. Researchers reported 520,000 or so cDNA molecules coming from roughly 0.93 to 9.6 million T cells. TCRdb independently ran MiXCR on the PCR reads; one entry per CDR3 protein. The repertoire holds a few hundred thousand distinct CDR3 sequences, with about 40% as singletons. This sample was included in a study of post-analysis software for immune sequencing data. Study at large: In terms of disease course, relapsing-remitting, secondary progressive and progressive-relapsing multiple sclerosis were included. The study's findings and limits: Five or six TRBV segments, TRBV5-6, TRBV5-1 and TRBV20-1 among them, were found more frequent in patients than controls. Same-batch preparations were strongly co-clustered by F measure. People with multiple sclerosis had a significantly lower normalized Chao1 diversity than controls did.

This clonotype originated in a girl aged 2-9 years with multiple sclerosis. The V call is TRBV9, the J call TRBJ2-1; 10 bases map to TRBD2. What was sequenced was blood. This CDR3 is CASNLAGAIYNEQFF. CDR3 nucleotide sequence: TGTGCCAGCAACCTAGCGGGGGCCATCTACAATGAGCAGTTCTTC.